The clone carrying this T cell receptor (beta chain) appeared a single time. The data were obtained in a study of blood T cell repertoires in COVID-19. Only in-frame clones appear in the TCRdb table, and some are missing; sequencing was by immunoSEQ multiplex PCR. The table includes nearly 200,000 clones, 89% detected once. This CDR3 spans 15 amino acids. CDR1 and CDR2 from the germline V gene are MNHEY and SMNVEV (reference sequence). The ends were cut back, 6 bases at V and 0 bases at J, with 9 bases in the middle. Sequencing was performed on PBMCs or T cells enriched from blood (not recorded which). The origin of this receptor is a woman aged 18-30 years who had recovered from COVID-19. The J gene is TRBJ1-6, the V gene TRBV27, with D possibly TRBD1 on 6 matching bases. CDR3 protein: CASSGQSSYNSPLHF. DNA for the CDR3: TGTGCCAGCAGCGGACAGAGCTCCTATAATTCACCCCTCCACTTT.